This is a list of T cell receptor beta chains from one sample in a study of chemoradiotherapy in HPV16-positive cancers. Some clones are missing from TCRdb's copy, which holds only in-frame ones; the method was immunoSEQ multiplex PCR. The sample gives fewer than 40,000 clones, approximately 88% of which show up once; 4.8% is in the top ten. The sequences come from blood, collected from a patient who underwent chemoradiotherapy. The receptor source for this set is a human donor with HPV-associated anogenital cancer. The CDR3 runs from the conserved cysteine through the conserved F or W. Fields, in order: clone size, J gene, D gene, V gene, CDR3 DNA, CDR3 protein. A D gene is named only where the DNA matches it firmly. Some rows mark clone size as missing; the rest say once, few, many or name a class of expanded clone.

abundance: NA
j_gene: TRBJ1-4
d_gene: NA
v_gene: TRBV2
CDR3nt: TGTGCCAGCCAAAGGACGCTGGATGAAAAACTGTTTTTT
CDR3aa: CASQRTLDEKLFF

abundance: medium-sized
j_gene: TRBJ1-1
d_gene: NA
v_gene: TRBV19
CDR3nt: TGTGCCAGTAGTATTCCCTACTCTCAGTTCGGGATGGGGACTGAAGCTTTCTTT
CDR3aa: CASSIPYSQFGMGTEAFF

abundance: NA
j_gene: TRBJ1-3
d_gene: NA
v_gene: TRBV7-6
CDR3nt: TGTGCCAGCAGCTTAGCGGGAGGCTCTGGAAACACCATATATTTT
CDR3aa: CASSLAGGSGNTIYF

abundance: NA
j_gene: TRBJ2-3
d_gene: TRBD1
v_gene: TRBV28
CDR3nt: TGTGCCAGCAGTACCGAGGGGGCGAGAGGCACAGATACGCAGTATTTT
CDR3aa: CASSTEGARGTDTQYF

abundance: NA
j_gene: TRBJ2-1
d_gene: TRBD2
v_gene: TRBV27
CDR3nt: TGTGCCAGCAGCCCCACAATAGCGGGAGGAGTGAATGAGCAGTTCTTC
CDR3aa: CASSPTIAGGVNEQFF

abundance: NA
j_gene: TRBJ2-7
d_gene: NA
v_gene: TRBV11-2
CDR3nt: TGTGCCAGCAGCTTAATTGCGTGGGTCGAGCAGTACTTC
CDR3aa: CASSLIAWVEQYF

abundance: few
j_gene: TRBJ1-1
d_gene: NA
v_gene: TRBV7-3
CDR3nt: TGTGCCAGCTCACGAGGGGCCAACACTGAAGCTTTCTTT
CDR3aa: CASSRGANTEAFF

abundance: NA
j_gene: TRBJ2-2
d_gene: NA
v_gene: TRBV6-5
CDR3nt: TGTGCCAGCAGTACGAACAGCAAGGCCGGGGAGCTGTTTTTT
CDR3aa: CASSTNSKAGELFF

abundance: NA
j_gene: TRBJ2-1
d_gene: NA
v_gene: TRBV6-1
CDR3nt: TGTGCCAGTAATAGGGGTAGCTCCTACAATGAGCAGTTCTTC
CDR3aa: CASNRGSSYNEQFF

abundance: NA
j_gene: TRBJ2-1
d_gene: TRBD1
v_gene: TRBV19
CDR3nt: TGTGCCAGTAGTAGGACAGGGGCAAGAAATGAGCAGTTCTTC
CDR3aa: CASSRTGARNEQFF

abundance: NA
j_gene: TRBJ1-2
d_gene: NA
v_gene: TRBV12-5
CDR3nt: TGTGCTAGTGGTTCCAGGACGTTCGGCTACACCTTC
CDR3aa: CASGSRTFGYTF

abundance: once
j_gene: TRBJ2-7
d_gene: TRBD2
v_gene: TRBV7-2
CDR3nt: TGTGCCAGCAGCTCGGCCGGGACTAGCGGGTACGAGCAGTACTTC
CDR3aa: CASSSAGTSGYEQYF

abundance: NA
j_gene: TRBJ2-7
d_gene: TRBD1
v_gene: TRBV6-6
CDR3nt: TGTGCCAGCAGTTACGGAGACAGGGGGCTGGGCGAGCAGTACTTC
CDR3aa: CASSYGDRGLGEQYF

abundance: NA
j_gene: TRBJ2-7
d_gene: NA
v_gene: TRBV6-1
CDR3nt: TGTGCCAGCAGTGAGGGACCACTTTACGAGCAGTACTTC
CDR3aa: CASSEGPLYEQYF